Presented here are 6 T cell receptor beta chains from one specimen sequenced in a study of cytomegalovirus exposure and HLA in healthy donors. The study ran its PCR with 60 Vbeta and 13 Jbeta primers. Some clones are missing from TCRdb's copy, which holds only in-frame ones; the method was immunoSEQ multiplex PCR. The sample holds roughly 150,000 clones, about 75% seen once. The sequenced material came from PBMCs. Source of these receptors: a woman between 45 and 65 years old in good health and CMV-seropositive.

This clone was seen only a few times. The gene calls are TRBV28 and TRBJ1-4, with 8 bases that match TRBD1. The V and J ends lost 8 bases and 7 bases, in that order; junction bases with no gene match: 6. CDR1 is MDHEN and CDR2 is SYDVKM in the germline V gene. The CDR3 spans 13 residues. CDR3 DNA: TGTGCCAGCGCGAGACAGGGGATTGAAAAACTGTTTTTT. It codes for CASARQGIEKLFF.

This CDR3 is CASSFGPDSNQPQHF. CDR3 coding DNA: TGCGCCAGCAGCTTTGGGCCGGATAGCAATCAGCCCCAGCATTTT. V gene TRBV5-1 combines with J gene TRBJ1-5; D is undetermined. V was clipped by 2 bases and J by 0 bases, with 9 bases between them. Germline V gene data show CDR1 as SGHRS and CDR2 as YFSETQ. The CDR3 is made up of 15 amino acids. Drawing the rest from reference TRBV5-1 and TRBJ1-5, the complete variable domain is KAGVTQTPRYLIKTRGQQVTLSCSPISGHRSVSWYQQTPGQGLQFLFEYFSETQRNKGNFPGRFSGRQFSNSRSEMNVSTLELGDSALYLCASSFGPDSNQPQHFGDGTRLSIL.

CDR3 region: CASSTEVVSGDTQYF. CDR3 bases: TGTGCCAGCAGCACGGAAGTGGTTTCGGGGGATACGCAGTATTTT. V and J are TRBV7-9 and TRBJ2-3, with D maybe TRBD2 (5 bases). The CDR3 is made up of 15 amino acids. The germline V gene encodes CDR1 SEHNR and CDR2 FQNEAQ (reference sequence). Trimming removed 5 bases from V and 6 bases from J, with 18 bases in between.

This chain joins TRBV29-1 and TRBJ2-3, with 9 bases aligning to TRBD2. From germline, CDR1 is SQVTM and CDR2 ANQGSEA. The CDR3 consists of 13 residues. The V and J ends lost 3 bases and 6 bases, in that order; junction bases with no gene match: 4. This CDR3 reads CSVDGLAGDTQYF. The CDR3 DNA reads as TGCAGCGTTGATGGGCTAGCGGGGGATACGCAGTATTTT.

The V call is TRBV11-2, the J call TRBJ1-3; D remains ambiguous. The CDR3 length is 12 residues. Germline V lookup: CDR1 SGHAT, CDR2 FQNNGV. V lost 3 bases and J 9 bases, leaving 9 bases between the germline ends. CDR3 sequence: CASSFAVGTIYF. CDR3 bases: TGTGCCAGCAGCTTCGCTGTCGGCACCATATATTTT.

This clone was seen just once. Other DNA sequences in this sample translate to the same CDR3. The V and J genes are TRBV11-2 and TRBJ2-7, with TRBD1 as a possible D gene (6 bases). CDR1 SGHAT and CDR2 FQNNGV come from the germline V gene. The V gene lost 3 bases and the J gene lost 0 bases, with 9 bases spanning the gap. The CDR3 spans 14 residues. The CDR3 reads CASSFGTSSYEQYF. The CDR3 DNA is TGTGCCAGCAGCTTCGGGACAAGCTCCTACGAGCAGTACTTC.